One and the same sample provided the 11 T cell receptor beta chains below, sequenced in a study of blood T cell repertoires in COVID-19. The assay was immunoSEQ multiplex PCR, and TCRdb's table has in-frame clones only and misses some. Of some 100,000 clones listed, approximately 86% are singletons. The sample was PBMCs or T cells enriched from blood (not recorded which). The origin of the receptors is a woman in her forties or fifties who had recovered from COVID-19.

This clone occurred once. The chain links TRBV2 to TRBJ1-2; 8 bases align to TRBD1. The CDR3 runs 13 residues. V lost 11 bases and J lost 5; bases outside the gene matches: 10. In germline, CDR1 is SNHLY, CDR2 FYNNEI. The CDR3 DNA follows: TGTGCCGAGGGGGCAGGGGGCAATTATGGCTACACCTTC. Translation gives CAEGAGGNYGYTF.

J is TRBJ2-6 and V is TRBV27; 9 bases map to TRBD1. The CDR3 length is 19 residues. The germline CDR1 and CDR2 sequences are MNHEY and SMNVEV (reference sequence). Trimming took 4 bases from V and 4 from J; bases not matched to a gene: 14. The CDR3 DNA reads as TGTGCCAGCAGTTCACTAACATGGGACAGGGCCGAAGGGGCCAACGTCCTGACTTTC. Encoded protein: CASSSLTWDRAEGANVLTF.

V is TRBV6-5 and J is TRBJ1-2, with TRBD1 matching over 9 bases. The germline gives CDR1 MNHEY, CDR2 SVGAGI. The trim removed 6 bases at V and 4 bases at J, leaving 6 bases unmatched. The CDR3 loop spans 14 amino acids. CDR3 DNA sequence: TGTGCCAGCAGGAGGGGACAGGGCAGCTATGGCTACACCTTC. It specifies CASRRGQGSYGYTF.

This rearrangement joins TRBV10-1 to TRBJ2-3; D call uncertain. Trimming stripped 5 bases from V and 0 bases from J, with 9 bases between. CDR1 and CDR2 from the germline V gene are WNHNN and SYGVQD (reference sequence). This CDR3 is 14 amino acids long. The CDR3 loop is CASSKDTSTDTQYF. In DNA, the CDR3 is TGCGCCAGCAGTAAAGATACTAGCACAGATACGCAGTATTTT.

This chain uses TRBV25-1 with TRBJ2-1, with D possibly TRBD2 on 5 matching bases. Per germline, CDR1 MGHDK and CDR2 SYGVNS. The CDR3 is made up of 16 amino acids. Between the trimmed V and J ends, which lost 2 bases and 2 bases, there was a span of 13 bases. CDR3 DNA sequence: TGTGCCAGCAGTGAACTGGTTGGAGGAGCCTACAATGAGCAGTTCTTC. Translating gives CASSELVGGAYNEQFF.

The CDR3 is CASSSTGGAIEAFF. DNA of the CDR3: TGTGCCAGCAGTTCAACAGGGGGCGCGATTGAAGCTTTCTTT. The chain carries TRBV27 and TRBJ1-1, with 9 bases lining up with TRBD1. With V trimmed by 4 bases and J by 7 bases, 7 bases remained unmatched. Germline V gene sequence: CDR1 MNHEY, CDR2 SMNVEV (reference sequence). The CDR3 sequence is 14 residues long.

This sequence joins TRBV6-6 and TRBJ2-3, with 7 bases that match TRBD2. V was pared by 3 bases and J by 4 bases, with 7 bases of the junction left unmatched. Germline CDR1 MNHNY, CDR2 SVGAGI (reference sequence). CDR3 size: 15 residues. The chain's CDR3 is CASSYGGGLADTQYF. CDR3 DNA sequence: TGTGCCAGCAGTTATGGGGGAGGGCTTGCAGATACGCAGTATTTT.

This chain connects TRBV7-9 to TRBJ2-3; D is perhaps TRBD2 (6 bases). Looked up from germline, CDR1 is SEHNR and CDR2 is FQNEAQ (reference sequence). V lost 2 bases, J lost 0 bases, and 12 bases lay in between. The CDR3 runs 16 residues. The CDR3 nucleotides are TGTGCCAGCAGCTTAATGTGGGGGAGGAGCACAGATACGCAGTATTTT. Protein product: CASSLMWGRSTDTQYF. Full variable domain (rest looked up from reference TRBV7-9 and TRBJ2-3): DTGVSQNPRHKITKRGQNVTFRCDPISEHNRLYWYRQTLGQGPEFLTYFQNEAQLEKSRLLSDRFSAERPKGSFSTLEIQRTEQGDSAMYLCASSLMWGRSTDTQYFGPGTRLTVL.

This sequence joins TRBV13 and TRBJ2-1, with 7 bases fitting TRBD2. This CDR3 has 17 residues. CDR1 PRHDT and CDR2 FYEKMQ come from the germline V gene (reference sequence). The V and J ends lost 5 bases and 0 bases, in that order; junction bases with no gene match: 10. This CDR3 is CASSRLGGISSYNEQFF. The DNA for the CDR3 is TGTGCCAGCAGCCGGCTCGGGGGGATAAGCTCCTACAATGAGCAGTTCTTC.

The chain employs TRBV19 and TRBJ1-1, with TRBD1 matching 7 bases. The CDR3 covers 14 residues. The V segment lost 5 bases and the J segment 7 bases; nucleotides outside the gene matches: 10. Germline V gives CDR1 LNHDA, CDR2 SQIVND (reference sequence). The CDR3 nucleotides read TGTGCCAGTAGTTCCTCCGGGACAGCTATTGAAGCTTTCTTT. Translated: CASSSSGTAIEAFF. The full variable domain, rest sourced from reference TRBV19 and TRBJ1-1, is DGGITQSPKYLFRKEGQNVTLSCEQNLNHDAMYWYRQDPGQGLRLIYYSQIVNDFQKGDIAEGYSVSREKKESFPLTVTSAQKNPTAFYLCASSSSGTAIEAFFGQGTRLTVV.

This sequence joins TRBV5-1 and TRBJ1-2; D perhaps matches TRBD1 (6 bases). The V end was cut by 0 bases, the J end by 2 bases, with 11 bases between. Germline CDR1 is SGHRS and CDR2 is YFSETQ. There are 15 residues in the CDR3. CDR3 DNA sequence: TGCGCCAGCAGCTTGGGACAGGCGAAAAACTATGGCTACACCTTC. Its translation is CASSLGQAKNYGYTF.